These 22 T cell receptor beta chains originate from one sample sequenced in a study of T cell responses to AZD1222 COVID-19 vaccine. TCRdb's table, derived via immunoSEQ multiplex PCR, lists solely in-frame clones and lacks some. The sample consists of 140,000 to 150,000 clones, around nine tenths of them appearing once. The starting material was peripheral blood, obtained on day 0 of AZD1222 vaccination. Source of these receptors: an adult in good health.

V is TRBV29-1 and J is TRBJ2-7, with TRBD2 matching 14 bases. Germline V gene lookup returns CDR1 SQVTM and CDR2 ANQGSEA. Losses at the gene ends were 6 bases for V and 5 bases for J; bases not matched to a gene: 12. This CDR3 is built from 16 residues. The CDR3 sequence: CSVAGTSGSSSDEQYF. The CDR3 DNA reads as TGCAGCGTAGCCGGGACTAGCGGGAGCTCTAGTGACGAGCAGTACTTC.

This sequence joins TRBV5-4 and TRBJ2-2, with TRBD1 identical over 10 bases. This CDR3 contains 18 residues. The germline V gene has CDR1 SGHNT and CDR2 YYREEE (reference sequence). Trimming took 2 bases from V and 5 from J; bases not matched to a gene: 12. CDR3 residues: CASSFAGGTGVGTGELFF. The CDR3 DNA is TGTGCCAGCAGCTTTGCTGGGGGGACAGGGGTAGGAACCGGGGAGCTGTTTTTT.

This clone was recorded a few times. CDR3 amino acids: CASSAVTGTDTQYF. The CDR3 DNA sequence: TGTGCCAGCAGCGCCGTAACGGGCACAGATACGCAGTATTTT. The chain has TRBV9 and TRBJ2-3; D unresolved. V was trimmed by 3 bases and J by 1 base, leaving 9 bases between them. In germline, CDR1 is SGDLS, CDR2 YYNGEE. CDR3 length: 14 amino acids.

V usage is TRBV9 and J usage is TRBJ2-1; 11 positions match TRBD2. From germline, CDR1 is SGDLS and CDR2 YYNGEE. The V and J ends lost 4 bases and 2 bases, in that order; junction bases with no gene match: 2. This CDR3 is built from 15 residues. CDR3 residues: CASSPGLAAYNEQFF. CDR3 DNA sequence: TGTGCCAGCAGCCCGGGACTAGCGGCCTACAATGAGCAGTTCTTC.

This chain joins TRBV6-4 and TRBJ2-1, with D perhaps TRBD2 (6 bases). V gave up 0 bases and J gave up 3 bases, with 18 bases separating them. The germline V gene has CDR1 MRHNA and CDR2 SNTAGT. The CDR3 totals 18 residues. This chain's CDR3 is CASSDSTDDPGVYNEQFF. As DNA, the CDR3 is TGTGCCAGCAGTGACTCGACGGACGATCCGGGGGTCTACAATGAGCAGTTCTTC.

This chain joins TRBV7-3 and TRBJ2-6; TRBD1 matches at 11 bases. Germline assignment: CDR1 SGHTA and CDR2 FQGTGA. Losses at the gene ends were 6 bases for V and 1 base for J; bases not matched to a gene: 8. This CDR3 spans 18 amino acids. The CDR3 region is CASSLTGTGGSGANVLTF. In DNA form, the CDR3 reads TGTGCCAGCAGTCTAACCGGGACAGGGGGATCTGGGGCCAACGTCCTGACTTTC.

The chain is built from TRBV5-4 and TRBJ1-1; D not certain. The CDR3 runs to 14 residues. Germline lookup yields CDR1 SGHNT and CDR2 YYREEE (reference sequence). V lost 0 bases to trimming and J lost 0 bases, with 6 bases between them. The DNA for the CDR3 is TGTGCCAGCAGCTTGGACAGAATGAACACTGAAGCTTTCTTT. Protein sequence: CASSLDRMNTEAFF.

The chain combines TRBV12-5 with TRBJ2-1; either TRBD1 or TRBD2 may supply D (6 bases each). The CDR3 sequence is 16 residues long. V was trimmed by 0 bases and J by 7 bases, leaving 16 bases between them. CDR1 and CDR2 (germline): LGHNT, FRNRAP. The CDR3 is CASGLVSIRGRNEQFF. The DNA of the CDR3 is TGTGCTAGTGGTTTGGTGTCGATACGGGGGCGGAATGAGCAGTTCTTC.

This clone was seen only once. J is TRBJ2-2 and V is TRBV6-2 or TRBV6-3, with D tentatively TRBD1 (5 bases). The CDR3 consists of 17 residues. V lost 0 bases and J 3 bases, leaving 14 bases between the germline ends. Germline V gene data show CDR1 as MNHEY and CDR2 as SVGEGT. This CDR3 is CASSYSPQGAYTGELFF. CDR3 DNA: TGTGCCAGCAGTTACTCCCCCCAAGGGGCTTACACCGGGGAGCTGTTTTTT.

The genes are TRBV15 and TRBJ1-2; 9 bases match TRBD1. CDR1 and CDR2 from the germline V gene are LNHNV and YYDKDF (reference sequence). V was clipped by 0 bases and J by 8 bases; unmatched bases: 7. The CDR3 is 15 residues long. This chain's CDR3 is CATSRDLTGGRGYTF. For the CDR3, the DNA is TGTGCCACCAGCAGAGATTTGACAGGGGGTAGGGGCTACACCTTC.

The chain carries TRBV7-9 and TRBJ1-1; D is possibly TRBD1 (6 bases). The CDR3 is 14 residues long. The V gene lost 4 bases and the J gene lost 1 base, with 10 bases spanning the gap. CDR1 SEHNR and CDR2 FQNEAQ come from the germline V gene (reference sequence). The CDR3 bases are TGTGCCAGCAGCTCACAGGGCCCGAACACTGAAGCTTTCTTT. This codes for CASSSQGPNTEAFF.

In nucleotides, the CDR3 is TGTGCCAGCAGCTCACAGGGAATTTCCAACTATGGCTACACCTTC. Encoded protein: CASSSQGISNYGYTF. J is TRBJ1-2 and V is TRBV11-2; D is perhaps TRBD1 (6 bases). Germline V gene data show CDR1 as SGHAT and CDR2 as FQNNGV. Trimming stripped 4 bases from V and 2 bases from J, with 14 bases between. The CDR3 covers 15 residues.

The J gene is TRBJ2-7, the V gene TRBV7-2, with D maybe TRBD1 (6 bases). The germline V gene encodes CDR1 SGHTA and CDR2 FQGNSA. This CDR3 region has 14 residues. V was cut by 3 bases and J by 2 bases, with 11 bases left in between. CDR3 bases: TGTGCCAGCAGCTTGTCCAGGGGTCCCTACGAGCAGTACTTC. Translation gives CASSLSRGPYEQYF.

V usage is TRBV9 and J usage is TRBJ2-1, with D unclear. V lost 0 bases and J 7 bases, leaving 8 bases between the germline ends. Germline CDR1 and CDR2: SGDLS and YYNGEE. The CDR3 is 13 amino acids. The CDR3 DNA reads as TGTGCCAGCAGCGTAGCTACCCTAAATGAGCAGTTCTTC. This translates into CASSVATLNEQFF. The full variable domain, in which reference TRBV9 and TRBJ2-1 provide the parts outside the CDR3, is DSGVTQTPKHLITATGQRVTLRCSPRSGDLSVYWYQQSLDQGLQFLIQYYNGEERAKGNILERFSAQQFPDLHSELNLSSLELGDSALYFCASSVATLNEQFFGPGTRLTVL.

The V and J genes are TRBV28 and TRBJ2-1; D is ambiguous. The CDR3 has 11 residues. The V and J ends lost 3 bases and 6 bases respectively, with 3 bases between them. Germline lookup yields CDR1 MDHEN and CDR2 SYDVKM. The CDR3 reads CASSFSNEQFF. CDR3 DNA: TGTGCCAGCAGTTTCTCCAATGAGCAGTTCTTC. Full variable domain (outside the CDR3, taken from reference TRBV28 and TRBJ2-1): DVKVTQSSRYLVKRTGEKVFLECVQDMDHENMFWYRQDPGLGLRLIYFSYDVKMKEKGDIPEGYSVSREKKERFSLILESASTNQTSMYLCASSFSNEQFFGPGTRLTVL.

The chain recombines TRBV27 with TRBJ1-2; D remains ambiguous. Trimming took 5 bases from V and 4 from J, leaving 11 bases between them. Germline V gene data show CDR1 as MNHEY and CDR2 as SMNVEV (reference sequence). The CDR3 runs 13 residues. Written as DNA, the CDR3 is TGTGCCAGCAGTCACTTTCCCGGCTATGGCTACACCTTC. Its translation is CASSHFPGYGYTF.

This chain links TRBV5-4 with TRBJ1-3; 10 positions match TRBD1. CDR3 length equals 17 residues. Looked up from germline, CDR1 is SGHNT and CDR2 is YYREEE (reference sequence). V was clipped by 2 bases and J by 1 base; unmatched bases: 6. CDR3 amino acids: CASSLFDRGLSGNTIYF. DNA of the CDR3: TGTGCCAGCAGCTTATTTGACAGGGGGCTTTCTGGAAACACCATATATTTT.

The chain has TRBV27 and TRBJ2-7; D may correspond to TRBD1 or TRBD2 (7 bases each). Germline lookup yields CDR1 MNHEY and CDR2 SMNVEV (reference sequence). The CDR3 has 16 amino acids. Trimming took off 1 base at V and 2 bases at J, with 15 bases between the two ends. The CDR3 protein is CASSLYSGGQTYEQYF. CDR3 coding DNA: TGTGCCAGCAGTTTATACTCGGGGGGACAGACCTACGAGCAGTACTTC.

This chain connects TRBV12-5 to TRBJ2-1, with 9 nucleotides matching TRBD1. CDR1 is LGHNT, CDR2 FRNRAP, per germline. J gave up 3 bases and V 7 bases, and 7 bases lay outside the gene matches. The CDR3 contains 15 residues. As DNA, the CDR3 is TGTGCTAGTGCCTCCGGGACAGGGAACTACAATGAGCAGTTCTTC. Translated, it gives CASASGTGNYNEQFF.

This chain links TRBV7-2 with TRBJ2-2; 8 positions match TRBD2. The V and J ends lost 5 bases and 4 bases, in that order; junction bases with no gene match: 6. This CDR3 contains 15 residues. Germline CDR1 and CDR2: SGHTA and FQGNSA. The CDR3 DNA follows: TGTGCCAGCAGCCTAGGGGCGGGAGGCACCGGGGAGCTGTTTTTT. The encoded protein is CASSLGAGGTGELFF. Drawing the rest from reference TRBV7-2 and TRBJ2-2, the complete variable domain is GAGVSQSPSNKVTEKGKDVELRCDPISGHTALYWYRQSLGQGLEFLIYFQGNSAPDKSGLPSDRFSAERTGGSVSTLTIQRTQQEDSAVYLCASSLGAGGTGELFFGEGSRLTVL.

The V and J genes are TRBV7-9 and TRBJ2-7; 8 nucleotides align to TRBD2. Looked up from germline, CDR1 is SEHNR and CDR2 is FQNEAQ (reference sequence). The CDR3 is 16 amino acids. V lost 4 bases, J lost 2 bases, and 10 bases stayed unmatched. The CDR3, as DNA: TGTGCCAGCAGCTCCTCAGCGGGGGAGACACCCTACGAGCAGTACTTC. Its protein product is CASSSSAGETPYEQYF.

This clone is a singleton in its sample. This chain links TRBV28 with TRBJ2-7; 11 bases align to TRBD2. Germline assignment: CDR1 MDHEN and CDR2 SYDVKM. Losses at the gene ends were 2 bases for V and 3 bases for J; bases not matched to a gene: 0. This CDR3 is built from 14 residues. CDR3 protein: CASSLGTSGYEQYF. The DNA for the CDR3 is TGTGCCAGCAGTTTAGGGACTAGCGGCTACGAGCAGTACTTC.